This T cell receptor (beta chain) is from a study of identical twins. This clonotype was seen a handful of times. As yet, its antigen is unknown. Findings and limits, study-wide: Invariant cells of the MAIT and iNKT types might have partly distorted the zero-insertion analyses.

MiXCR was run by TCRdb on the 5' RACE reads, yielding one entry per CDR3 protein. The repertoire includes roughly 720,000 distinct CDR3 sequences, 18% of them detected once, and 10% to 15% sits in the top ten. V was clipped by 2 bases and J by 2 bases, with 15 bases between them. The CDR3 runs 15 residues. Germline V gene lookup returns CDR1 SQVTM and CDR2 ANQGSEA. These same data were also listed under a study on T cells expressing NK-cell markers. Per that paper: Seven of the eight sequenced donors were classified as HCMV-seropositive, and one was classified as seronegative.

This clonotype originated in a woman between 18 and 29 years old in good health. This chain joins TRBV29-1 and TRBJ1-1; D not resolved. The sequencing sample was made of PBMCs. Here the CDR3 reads CSVELRTVKNTEAFF. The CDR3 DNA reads TGCAGCGTTGAACTCCGGACTGTTAAAAACACTGAAGCTTTCTTT.